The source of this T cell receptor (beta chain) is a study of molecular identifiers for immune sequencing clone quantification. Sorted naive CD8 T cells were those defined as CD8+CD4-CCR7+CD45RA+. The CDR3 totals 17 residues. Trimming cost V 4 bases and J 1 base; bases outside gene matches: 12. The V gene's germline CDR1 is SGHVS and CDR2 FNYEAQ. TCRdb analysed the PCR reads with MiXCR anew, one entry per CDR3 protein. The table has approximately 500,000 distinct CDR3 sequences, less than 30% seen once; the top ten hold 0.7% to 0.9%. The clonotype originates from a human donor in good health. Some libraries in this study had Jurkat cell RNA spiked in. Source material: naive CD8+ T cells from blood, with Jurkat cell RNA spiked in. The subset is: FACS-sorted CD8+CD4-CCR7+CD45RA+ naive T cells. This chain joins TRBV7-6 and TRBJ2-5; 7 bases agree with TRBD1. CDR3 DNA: TGTGCCAGCAGCTACAACTCCCCCGGGACAGCCCAAGAGACCCAGTACTTC. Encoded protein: CASSYNSPGTAQETQYF.